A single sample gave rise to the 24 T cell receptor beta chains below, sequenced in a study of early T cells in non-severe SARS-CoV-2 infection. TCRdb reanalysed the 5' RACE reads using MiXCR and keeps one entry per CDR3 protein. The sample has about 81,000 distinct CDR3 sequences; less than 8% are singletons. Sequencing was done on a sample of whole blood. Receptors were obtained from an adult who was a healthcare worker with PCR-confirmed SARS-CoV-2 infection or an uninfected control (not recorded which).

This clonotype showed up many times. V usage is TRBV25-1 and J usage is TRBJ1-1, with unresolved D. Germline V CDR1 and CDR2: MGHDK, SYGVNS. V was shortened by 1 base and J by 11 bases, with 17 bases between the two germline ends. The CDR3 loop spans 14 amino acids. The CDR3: CASSELSSTKRAFF. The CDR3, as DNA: TGTGCCAGCAGTGAATTGAGTTCCACGAAACGGGCTTTCTTT.

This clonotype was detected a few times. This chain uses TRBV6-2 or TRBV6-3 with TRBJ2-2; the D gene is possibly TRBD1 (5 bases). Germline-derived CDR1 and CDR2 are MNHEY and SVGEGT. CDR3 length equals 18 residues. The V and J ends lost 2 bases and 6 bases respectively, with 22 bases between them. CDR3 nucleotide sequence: TGTGCCAGCAGTTACGCAAGGGGAAGCCAAAAGGTAGCCGGGGAGCTGTTTTTT. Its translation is CASSYARGSQKVAGELFF.

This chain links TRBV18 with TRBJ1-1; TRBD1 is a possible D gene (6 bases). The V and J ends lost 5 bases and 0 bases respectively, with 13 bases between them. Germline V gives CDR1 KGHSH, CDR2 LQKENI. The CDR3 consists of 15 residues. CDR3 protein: CASSGFTGMNTEAFF. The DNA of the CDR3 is TGTGCCAGCTCAGGATTCACAGGGATGAACACTGAAGCTTTCTTT.

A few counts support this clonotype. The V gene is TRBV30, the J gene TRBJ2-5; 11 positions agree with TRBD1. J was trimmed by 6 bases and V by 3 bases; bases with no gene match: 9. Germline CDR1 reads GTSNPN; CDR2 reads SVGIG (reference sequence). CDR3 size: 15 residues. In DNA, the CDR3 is TGTGCCTGGAGAAAGTGGACAGGGGGCTTGAAGACCCAGTACTTC. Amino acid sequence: CAWRKWTGGLKTQYF.

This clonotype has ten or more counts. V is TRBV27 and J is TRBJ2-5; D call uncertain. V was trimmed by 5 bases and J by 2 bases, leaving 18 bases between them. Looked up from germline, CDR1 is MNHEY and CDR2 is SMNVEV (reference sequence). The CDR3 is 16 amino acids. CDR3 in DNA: TGTGCCAGCAGTATCCGACGGGTCCTACTTCAAGAGACCCAGTACTTC. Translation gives CASSIRRVLLQETQYF.

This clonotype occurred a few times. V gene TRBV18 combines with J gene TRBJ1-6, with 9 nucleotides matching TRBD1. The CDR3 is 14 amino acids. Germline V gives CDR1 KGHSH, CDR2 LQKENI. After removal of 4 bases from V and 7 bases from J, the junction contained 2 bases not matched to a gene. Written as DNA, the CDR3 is TGTGCCAGCTCACGGGACAGGGAAAATTCACCCCTCCACTTT. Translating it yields CASSRDRENSPLHF.

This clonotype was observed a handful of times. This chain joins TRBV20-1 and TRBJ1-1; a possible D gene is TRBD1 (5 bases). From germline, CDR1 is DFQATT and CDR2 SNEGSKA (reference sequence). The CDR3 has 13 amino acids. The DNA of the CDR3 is TGCAGCTCCGCACACCCAGGGAAAAGTGAAGCTTTCTTT. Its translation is CSSAHPGKSEAFF.

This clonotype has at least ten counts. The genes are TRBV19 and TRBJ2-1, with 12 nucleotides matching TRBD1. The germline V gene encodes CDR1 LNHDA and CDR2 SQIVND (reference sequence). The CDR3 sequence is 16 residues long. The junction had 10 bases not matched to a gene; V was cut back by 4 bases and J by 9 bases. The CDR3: CASSTYGTGGQAEQFF. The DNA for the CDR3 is TGTGCCAGTAGTACGTACGGGACAGGGGGCCAGGCTGAGCAGTTCTTC. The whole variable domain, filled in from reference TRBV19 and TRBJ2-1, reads DGGITQSPKYLFRKEGQNVTLSCEQNLNHDAMYWYRQDPGQGLRLIYYSQIVNDFQKGDIAEGYSVSREKKESFPLTVTSAQKNPTAFYLCASSTYGTGGQAEQFFGPGTRLTVL.

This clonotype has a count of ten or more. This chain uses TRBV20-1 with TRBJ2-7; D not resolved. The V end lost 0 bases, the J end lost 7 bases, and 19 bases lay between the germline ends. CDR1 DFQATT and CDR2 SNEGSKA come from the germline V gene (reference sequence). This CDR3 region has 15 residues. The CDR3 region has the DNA TGCAGTGCTAGAGAATCGGCTAGAATAAATAGTGAGCAGTACTTC. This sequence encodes CSARESARINSEQYF.

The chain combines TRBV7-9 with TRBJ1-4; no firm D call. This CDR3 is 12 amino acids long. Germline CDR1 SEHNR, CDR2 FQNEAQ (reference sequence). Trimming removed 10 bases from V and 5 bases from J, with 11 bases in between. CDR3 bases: TGTGCCATCGGCCGGCTGAATGAAAAACTGTTTTTT. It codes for CAIGRLNEKLFF.

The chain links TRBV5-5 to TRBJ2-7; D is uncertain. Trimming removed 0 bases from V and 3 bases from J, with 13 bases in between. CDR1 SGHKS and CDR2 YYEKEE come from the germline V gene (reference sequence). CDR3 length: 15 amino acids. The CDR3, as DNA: TGTGCCAGCAGCTTGGCCGTCGGTCAGCGCTACGAGCAGTACTTC. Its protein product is CASSLAVGQRYEQYF. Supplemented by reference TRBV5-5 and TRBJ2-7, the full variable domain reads DAGVTQSPTHLIKTRGQQVTLRCSPISGHKSVSWYQQVLGQGPQFIFQYYEKEERGRGNFPDRFSARQFPNYSSELNVNALLLGDSALYLCASSLAVGQRYEQYFGPGTRLTVT.

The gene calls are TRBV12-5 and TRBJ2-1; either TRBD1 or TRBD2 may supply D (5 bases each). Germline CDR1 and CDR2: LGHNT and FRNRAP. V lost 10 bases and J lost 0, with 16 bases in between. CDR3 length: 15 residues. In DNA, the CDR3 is TGTGCTATCGGTGTGGGGGAGAGCTCCTACAATGAGCAGTTCTTC. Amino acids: CAIGVGESSYNEQFF.

CDR3 residues: CASSTLAGGLGDTQYF. The CDR3 bases are TGTGCCAGCAGTACTTTAGCGGGAGGATTGGGAGATACGCAGTATTTT. The rearrangement joins TRBV7-9 to TRBJ2-3; 10 bases align to TRBD2. The CDR3 sequence is 16 residues long. Unmatched junction bases numbered 11, after V lost 6 bases and J lost 5 bases. Germline CDR1 SEHNR, CDR2 FQNEAQ (reference sequence).

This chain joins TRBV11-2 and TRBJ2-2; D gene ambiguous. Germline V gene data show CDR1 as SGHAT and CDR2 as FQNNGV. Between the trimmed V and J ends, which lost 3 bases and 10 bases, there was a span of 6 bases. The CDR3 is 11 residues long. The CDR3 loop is CASSFLVELFF. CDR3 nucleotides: TGTGCCAGCAGCTTTTTGGTGGAGCTGTTTTTT.

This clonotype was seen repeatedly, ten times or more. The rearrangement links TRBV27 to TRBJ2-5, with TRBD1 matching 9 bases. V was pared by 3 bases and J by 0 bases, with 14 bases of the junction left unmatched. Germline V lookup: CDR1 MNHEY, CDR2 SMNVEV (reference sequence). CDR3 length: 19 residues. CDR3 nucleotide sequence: TGTGCCAGCAGTTTGCGAGCCGCCGGGACAGGGCCGTACCAAGAGACCCAGTACTTC. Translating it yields CASSLRAAGTGPYQETQYF.

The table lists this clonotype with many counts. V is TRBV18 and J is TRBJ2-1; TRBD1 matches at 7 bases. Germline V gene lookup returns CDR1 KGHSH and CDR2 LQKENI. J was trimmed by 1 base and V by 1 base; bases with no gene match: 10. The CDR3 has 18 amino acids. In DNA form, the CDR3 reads TGTGCCAGCTCACCACAACCTCCGGGACAGACATCCTACAATGAGCAGTTCTTC. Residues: CASSPQPPGQTSYNEQFF. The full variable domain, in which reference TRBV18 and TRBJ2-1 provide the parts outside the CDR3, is NAGVMQNPRHLVRRRGQEARLRCSPMKGHSHVYWYRQLPEEGLKFMVYLQKENIIDESGMPKERFSAEFPKEGPSILRIQQVVRGDSAAYFCASSPQPPGQTSYNEQFFGPGTRLTVL.

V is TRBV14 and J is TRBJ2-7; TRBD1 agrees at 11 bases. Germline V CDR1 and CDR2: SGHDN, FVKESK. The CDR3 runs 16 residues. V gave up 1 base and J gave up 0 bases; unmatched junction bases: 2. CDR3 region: CASSQAGTGGSYEQYF. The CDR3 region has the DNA TGTGCCAGCAGCCAAGCCGGGACAGGGGGCTCCTACGAGCAGTACTTC.

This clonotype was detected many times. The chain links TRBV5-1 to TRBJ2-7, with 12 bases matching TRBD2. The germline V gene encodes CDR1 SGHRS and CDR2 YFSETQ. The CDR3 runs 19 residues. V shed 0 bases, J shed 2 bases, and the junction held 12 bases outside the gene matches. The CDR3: CASSLEGASGRAIPYEQYF. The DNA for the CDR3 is TGCGCCAGCAGCTTGGAGGGGGCTAGCGGGAGGGCCATACCCTACGAGCAGTACTTC.

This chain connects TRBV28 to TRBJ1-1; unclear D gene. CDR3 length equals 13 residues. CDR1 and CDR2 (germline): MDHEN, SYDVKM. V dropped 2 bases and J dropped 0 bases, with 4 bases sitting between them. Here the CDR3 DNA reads TGTGCCAGCAGTTTAAAGCTGAACACTGAAGCTTTCTTT. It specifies CASSLKLNTEAFF.

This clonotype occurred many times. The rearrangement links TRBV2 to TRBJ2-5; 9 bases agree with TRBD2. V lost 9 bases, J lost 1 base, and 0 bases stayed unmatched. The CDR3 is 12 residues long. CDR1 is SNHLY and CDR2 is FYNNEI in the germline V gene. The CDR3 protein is CARTSGQETQYF. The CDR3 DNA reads TGTGCCAGGACTAGCGGCCAAGAGACCCAGTACTTC.

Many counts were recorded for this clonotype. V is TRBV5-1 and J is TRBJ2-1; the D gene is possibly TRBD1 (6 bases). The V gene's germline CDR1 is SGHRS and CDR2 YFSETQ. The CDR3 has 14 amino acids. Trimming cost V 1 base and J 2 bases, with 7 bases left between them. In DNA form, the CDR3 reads TGCGCCAGCAGCTTGCAGGGGACCTACAATGAGCAGTTCTTC. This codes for CASSLQGTYNEQFF.

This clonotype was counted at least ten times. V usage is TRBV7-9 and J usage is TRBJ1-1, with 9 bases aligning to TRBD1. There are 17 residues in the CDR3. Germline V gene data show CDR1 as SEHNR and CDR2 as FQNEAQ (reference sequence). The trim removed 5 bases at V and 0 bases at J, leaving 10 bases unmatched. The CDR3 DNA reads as TGTGCCAGCAGCACGAAGGGACAGGGAACCATGAACACTGAAGCTTTCTTT. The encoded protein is CASSTKGQGTMNTEAFF.

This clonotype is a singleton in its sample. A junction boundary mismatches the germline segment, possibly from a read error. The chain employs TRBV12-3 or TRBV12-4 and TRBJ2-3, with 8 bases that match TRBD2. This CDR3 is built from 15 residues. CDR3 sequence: CASSTTSGATDSQYF. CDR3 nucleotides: TGTGCCAGCAGTACCACTAGCGGAGCCACAGATTCGCAGTATTTT.

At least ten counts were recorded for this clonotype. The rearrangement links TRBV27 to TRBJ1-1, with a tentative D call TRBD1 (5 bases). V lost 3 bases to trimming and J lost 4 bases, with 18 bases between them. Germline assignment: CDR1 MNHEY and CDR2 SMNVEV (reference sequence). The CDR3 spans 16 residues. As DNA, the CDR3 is TGTGCCAGCAGTTTCCTCAGGGAGGGTGCTGTCACTGAAGCTTTCTTT. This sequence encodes CASSFLREGAVTEAFF.